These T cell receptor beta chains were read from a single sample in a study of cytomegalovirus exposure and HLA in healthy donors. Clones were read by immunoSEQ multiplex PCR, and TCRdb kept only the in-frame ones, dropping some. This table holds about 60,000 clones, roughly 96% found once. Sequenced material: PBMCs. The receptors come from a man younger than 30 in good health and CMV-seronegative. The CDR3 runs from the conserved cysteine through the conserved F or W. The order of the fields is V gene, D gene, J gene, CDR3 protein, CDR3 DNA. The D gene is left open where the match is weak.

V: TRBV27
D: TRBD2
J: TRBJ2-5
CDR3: CASSFISSGQETQYF
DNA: TGTGCCAGCAGTTTCATTTCTAGCGGCCAAGAGACCCAGTACTTC

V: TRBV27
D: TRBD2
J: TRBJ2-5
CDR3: CASSLWTSGQETQYF
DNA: TGTGCCAGCAGTTTATGGACTAGCGGCCAAGAGACCCAGTACTTC

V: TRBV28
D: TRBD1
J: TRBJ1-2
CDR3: CASSLSGGHGYTF
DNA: TGTGCCAGCAGTTTATCAGGGGGCCATGGCTACACCTTC

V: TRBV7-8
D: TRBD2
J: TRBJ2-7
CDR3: CASSLPGGEAYEQYF
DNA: TGTGCCAGCAGCCTCCCGGGAGGGGAAGCCTACGAGCAGTACTTC

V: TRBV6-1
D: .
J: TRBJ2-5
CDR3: CASRLYQETQYF
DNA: TGTGCCAGCAGACTGTACCAAGAGACCCAGTACTTC

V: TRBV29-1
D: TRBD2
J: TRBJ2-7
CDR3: CSVVLAGASNSAYEQYF
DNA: TGCAGCGTTGTCCTAGCGGGAGCCTCTAACTCAGCCTACGAGCAGTACTTC

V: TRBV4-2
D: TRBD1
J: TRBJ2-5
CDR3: CASSPRTGRDETQYF
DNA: TGTGCCAGCAGCCCTCGGACAGGGCGTGACGAGACCCAGTACTTC

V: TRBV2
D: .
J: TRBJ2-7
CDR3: CASRAGARSYEQYF
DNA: TGTGCCAGCAGGGCGGGCGCGAGGTCCTACGAGCAGTACTTC

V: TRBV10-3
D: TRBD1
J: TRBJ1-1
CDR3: CAIRVGQNLEAFF
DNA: TGTGCCATCAGGGTGGGACAGAATCTTGAAGCTTTCTTT

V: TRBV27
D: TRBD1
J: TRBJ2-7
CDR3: CASSPMGTGLVYEQYF
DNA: TGTGCCAGCAGTCCCATGGGGACAGGGTTGGTCTACGAGCAGTACTTC